This T cell receptor (beta chain) was sequenced in a study of T cell responses to AZD1222 COVID-19 vaccine. General study findings and limits: Epitopes outside B.1.351 and B.1.1.7 mutated regions reportedly drew nearly half of spike TCRs. Donors were mostly white British, more females; clonal diversity possibly underestimated. Across spike, vaccine-associated CD4 TCRs were found, dominant at 160-218 and 743-854.

There are a few counts of this clone. No antigen is known for it. Only in-frame clones appear in the TCRdb table, and some are missing; sequencing was by immunoSEQ multiplex PCR. Of about 78,000 clones in the sample, over 75% were seen once. The V gene end was trimmed by 1 base and the J gene end by 5 bases; junction bases not matched to a gene: 12. Germline values: CDR1 SGDLS, CDR2 YYNGEE. This CDR3 is built from 18 residues. Specimen: peripheral blood, collected 28 days after the second AZD1222 dose. The gene calls are TRBV9 and TRBJ2-3, with TRBD2 matching over 11 bases. The sequence came from an adult who received the AZD1222 COVID-19 vaccine. CDR3 amino acids: CASSVLDVAGGPRDTQYF. In DNA, the CDR3 is TGTGCCAGCAGCGTACTGGACGTAGCGGGAGGGCCCAGAGATACGCAGTATTTT.